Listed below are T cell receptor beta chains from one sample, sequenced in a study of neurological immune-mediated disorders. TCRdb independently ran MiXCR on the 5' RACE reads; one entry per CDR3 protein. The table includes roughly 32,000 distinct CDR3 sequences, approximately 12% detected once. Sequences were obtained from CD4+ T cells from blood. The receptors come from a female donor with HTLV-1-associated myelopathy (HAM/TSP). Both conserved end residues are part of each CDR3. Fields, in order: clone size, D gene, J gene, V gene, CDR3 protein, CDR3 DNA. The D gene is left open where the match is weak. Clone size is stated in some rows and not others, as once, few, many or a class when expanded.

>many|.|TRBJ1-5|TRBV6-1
CASSERSQPQHF
TGTGCCAGCAGTGAACGTAGTCAGCCCCAGCATTTT
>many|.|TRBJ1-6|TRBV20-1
CSARQGGNSPLHF
TGCAGTGCTAGACAGGGAGGCAATTCACCCCTCCACTTT
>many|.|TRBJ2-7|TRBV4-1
CASSQGETFYEQYF
TGCGCCAGCAGCCAGGGCGAGACTTTCTACGAGCAGTACTTC
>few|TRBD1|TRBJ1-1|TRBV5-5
CASSLQGAGRNTEAFF
TGTGCCAGCAGTTTACAGGGGGCCGGGAGAAACACTGAAGCTTTCTTT
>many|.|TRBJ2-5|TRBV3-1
CASSQETGSRETQYF
TGTGCCAGCAGCCAAGAAACGGGATCTCGAGAGACCCAGTACTTC
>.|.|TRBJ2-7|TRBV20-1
CSATSSSTRGYKQYF
TGCAGTGCTACATCATCGTCGACTAGAGGCTACAAGCAGTACTTC
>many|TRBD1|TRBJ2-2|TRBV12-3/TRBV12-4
CASSYWDRATGELFF
TGTGCCAGCAGTTACTGGGACAGGGCCACCGGGGAGCTGTTTTTT
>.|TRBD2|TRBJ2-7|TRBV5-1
CASSLGTSGRAHSYEQYF
TGCGCCAGCAGCCTGGGGACTAGCGGGAGGGCCCACTCCTACGAGCAGTACTTC
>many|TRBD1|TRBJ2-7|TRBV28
CASIGSERQGAPEQYF
TGTGCCAGCATCGGGAGTGAGCGACAGGGGGCGCCCGAGCAGTACTTC
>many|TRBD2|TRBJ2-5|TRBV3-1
CASSQGLAGVDGETQYF
TGTGCCAGCAGCCAAGGACTAGCGGGAGTCGACGGAGAGACCCAGTACTTC
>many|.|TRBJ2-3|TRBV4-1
CASSQDIGADTQYF
TGCGCCAGCAGCCAAGATATCGGGGCAGATACGCAGTATTTT
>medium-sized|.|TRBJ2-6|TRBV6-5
CASRGHLSGANVLTF
TGTGCCAGCAGAGGACACCTCTCTGGGGCCAACGTCCTGACTTTC
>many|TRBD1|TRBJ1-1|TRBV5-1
CASSTGTGGTEAFF
TGCGCCAGCAGTACCGGGACAGGGGGCACTGAAGCTTTCTTT
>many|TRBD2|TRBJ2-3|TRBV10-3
CAISSSGGTDTQYF
TGTGCCATCAGCTCTAGCGGGGGCACAGATACGCAGTATTTT
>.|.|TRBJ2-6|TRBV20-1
CSAYSGSGANVLTF
TGCAGTGCTTACAGCGGGTCTGGGGCCAACGTCCTGACTTTC
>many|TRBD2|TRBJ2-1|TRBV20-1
CSARDLKFGLANYNEQFF
TGCAGTGCTAGAGATTTAAAATTTGGACTAGCGAATTACAATGAGCAGTTCTTC
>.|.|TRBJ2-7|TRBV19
CASSRGTYEQYF
TGTGCCAGTAGTAGGGGTACCTACGAGCAGTACTTC
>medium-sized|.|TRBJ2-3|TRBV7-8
CASSLASPGADTQYF
TGTGCCAGCAGCTTAGCTAGCCCCGGAGCAGATACGCAGTATTTT
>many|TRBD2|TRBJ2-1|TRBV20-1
CSARHPSGISYNEQFF
TGCAGTGCTAGACACCCTAGCGGGATCTCCTACAATGAGCAGTTCTTC
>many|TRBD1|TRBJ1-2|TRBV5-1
CASRSQGGSDGYTF
TGCGCCAGCAGATCCCAGGGGGGGTCGGATGGCTACACCTTC
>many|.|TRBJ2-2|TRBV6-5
CASSRDTGELFF
TGTGCCAGCAGCCGTGACACCGGGGAGCTGTTTTTT
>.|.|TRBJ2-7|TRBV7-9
CASRLGRDTYEQYF
TGTGCCAGCAGATTAGGGCGGGATACCTACGAGCAGTACTTC
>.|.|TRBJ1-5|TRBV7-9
CASGGQGTNQPQHF
TGTGCCAGTGGTGGGCAGGGAACAAATCAGCCCCAGCATTTT
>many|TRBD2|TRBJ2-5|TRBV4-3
CASSKRGLAGGETQYF
TGCGCCAGCAGCAAAAGGGGGCTAGCGGGGGGGGAGACCCAGTACTTC
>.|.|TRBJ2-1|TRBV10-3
CAISDRGYNEQFF
TGTGCCATCAGTGACAGGGGCTACAATGAGCAGTTCTTC
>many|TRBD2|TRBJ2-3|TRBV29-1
CSVGGKLATVHTDTQYF
TGCAGCGTTGGAGGGAAACTAGCGACGGTTCACACAGATACGCAGTATTTT
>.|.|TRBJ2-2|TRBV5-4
CASSLDPGNTGELFF
TGTGCCAGCAGCTTGGATCCGGGGAACACCGGGGAGCTGTTTTTT
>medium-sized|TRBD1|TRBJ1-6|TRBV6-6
CASGTGGYSPLHF
TGTGCCAGCGGGACAGGGGGATATTCACCCCTCCACTTT
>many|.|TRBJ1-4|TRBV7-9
CASSANRDLEKLFF
TGTGCCAGCAGCGCGAACCGGGACCTTGAAAAACTGTTTTTT
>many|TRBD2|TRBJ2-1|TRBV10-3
CATREERPWGNEQFF
TGTGCCACCCGGGAGGAGCGGCCTTGGGGAAATGAGCAGTTCTTC
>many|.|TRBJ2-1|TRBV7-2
CASSISSLHEQFF
TGTGCCAGCAGCATCAGTAGTCTACATGAGCAGTTCTTC
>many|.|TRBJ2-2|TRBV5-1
CASSADWGTNTGELFF
TGCGCCAGCAGCGCCGACTGGGGTACGAACACCGGGGAGCTGTTTTTT
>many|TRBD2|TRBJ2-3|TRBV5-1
CASSSHGLATDTQYF
TGCGCCAGCAGCTCCCACGGACTAGCGACAGATACGCAGTATTTT
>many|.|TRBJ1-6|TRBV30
CAWSAEGHTRLNSPLHF
TGTGCCTGGAGTGCCGAGGGGCACACGCGCCTTAATTCACCCCTCCACTTT
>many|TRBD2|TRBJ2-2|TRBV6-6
CASLRLAGSTNTGELFF
TGTGCCAGCTTGAGGCTAGCGGGGTCTACGAACACCGGGGAGCTGTTTTTT
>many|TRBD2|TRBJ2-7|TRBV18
CASSLGTSGSTYEQYF
TGTGCCAGCTCACTTGGGACTAGCGGAAGTACCTACGAGCAGTACTTC
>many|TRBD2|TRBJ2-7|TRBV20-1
CSVTGTSDEEQYF
TGCAGTGTTACCGGGACTAGCGATGAGGAGCAGTACTTC
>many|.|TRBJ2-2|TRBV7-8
CALLRSNTGELFF
TGTGCATTACTAAGGAGTAACACCGGGGAGCTGTTTTTT
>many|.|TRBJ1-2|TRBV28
CASSLWGGSTTYGYTF
TGTGCCAGCAGTTTATGGGGGGGCAGCACGACCTATGGCTACACCTTC
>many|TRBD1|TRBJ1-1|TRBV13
CASSFPGTALNTEAFF
TGTGCCAGCAGCTTCCCCGGGACAGCTTTGAACACTGAAGCTTTCTTT
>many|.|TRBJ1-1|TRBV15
CATSRDRNTEAFF
TGTGCCACCAGCAGAGATAGGAACACTGAAGCTTTCTTT
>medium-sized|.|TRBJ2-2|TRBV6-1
CASSEAVANTGELFF
TGTGCCAGCAGTGAGGCAGTCGCGAACACCGGGGAGCTGTTTTTT
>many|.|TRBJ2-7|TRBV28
CASSSLGHSDSYEQYF
TGTGCCAGCAGTTCCTTGGGCCACTCCGATTCCTACGAGCAGTACTTC
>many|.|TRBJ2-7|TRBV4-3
CASSHVGKMGEQYF
TGCGCCAGCAGCCACGTGGGGAAGATGGGCGAGCAGTACTTC
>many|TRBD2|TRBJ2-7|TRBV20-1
CSASPSGGGYEQYF
TGCAGTGCTTCCCCGAGCGGGGGAGGGTACGAGCAGTACTTC
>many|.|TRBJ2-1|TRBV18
CASSPPGRADNEQFF
TGTGCCAGCTCACCACCGGGACGGGCGGACAATGAGCAGTTCTTC
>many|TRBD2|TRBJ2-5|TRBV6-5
CASSRLAGVEETQYF
TGTGCCAGCAGCAGACTAGCGGGGGTGGAAGAGACCCAGTACTTC
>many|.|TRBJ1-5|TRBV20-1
CSAIREGNQPQHF
TGCAGTGCCATCAGGGAAGGCAATCAGCCCCAGCATTTT
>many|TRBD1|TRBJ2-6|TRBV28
CVSSYEPGQGIFGANVLTF
TGTGTCAGCAGTTATGAACCGGGACAGGGAATTTTTGGGGCCAACGTCCTGACTTTC
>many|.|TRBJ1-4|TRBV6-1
CASSVSGATNEKLFF
TGTGCCAGCAGTGTCTCCGGAGCAACTAATGAAAAACTGTTTTTT
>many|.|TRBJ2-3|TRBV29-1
CSVALAGNTDTQYF
TGCAGCGTTGCTCTGGCAGGAAACACAGATACGCAGTATTTT
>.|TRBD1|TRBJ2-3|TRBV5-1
CASSLDGQGSTDTQYF
TGCGCCAGCAGCTTGGATGGACAGGGAAGCACAGATACGCAGTATTTT
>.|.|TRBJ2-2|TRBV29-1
CSVEGGLDTGELFF
TGCAGCGTTGAAGGGGGGCTAGACACCGGGGAGCTGTTTTTT
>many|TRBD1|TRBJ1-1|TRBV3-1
CASSQGGGSYTEAFF
TGTGCCAGCAGCCAAGGAGGGGGCTCGTACACTGAAGCTTTCTTT
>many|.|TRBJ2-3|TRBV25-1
CASSDERGTQYF
TGTGCCAGCAGTGATGAAAGGGGGACGCAGTATTTT
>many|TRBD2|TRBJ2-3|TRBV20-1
CSALAGGASTDTQYF
TGCAGTGCTTTAGCGGGAGGGGCTAGCACAGATACGCAGTATTTT
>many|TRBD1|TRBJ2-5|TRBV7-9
CASSLVYGTGLETQYF
TGTGCCAGCAGCTTAGTGTACGGGACAGGGCTAGAGACCCAGTACTTC
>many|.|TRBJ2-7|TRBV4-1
CASSQDSYEQYF
TGCGCCAGCAGCCAAGACAGCTACGAGCAGTACTTC
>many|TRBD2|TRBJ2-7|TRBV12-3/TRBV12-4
CASSLAGTYEQYF
TGTGCCAGCAGTCTAGCGGGGACCTACGAGCAGTACTTC
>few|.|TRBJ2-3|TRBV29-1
CSVAEGGDTQYF
TGCAGCGTTGCCGAGGGGGGGGATACGCAGTATTTT